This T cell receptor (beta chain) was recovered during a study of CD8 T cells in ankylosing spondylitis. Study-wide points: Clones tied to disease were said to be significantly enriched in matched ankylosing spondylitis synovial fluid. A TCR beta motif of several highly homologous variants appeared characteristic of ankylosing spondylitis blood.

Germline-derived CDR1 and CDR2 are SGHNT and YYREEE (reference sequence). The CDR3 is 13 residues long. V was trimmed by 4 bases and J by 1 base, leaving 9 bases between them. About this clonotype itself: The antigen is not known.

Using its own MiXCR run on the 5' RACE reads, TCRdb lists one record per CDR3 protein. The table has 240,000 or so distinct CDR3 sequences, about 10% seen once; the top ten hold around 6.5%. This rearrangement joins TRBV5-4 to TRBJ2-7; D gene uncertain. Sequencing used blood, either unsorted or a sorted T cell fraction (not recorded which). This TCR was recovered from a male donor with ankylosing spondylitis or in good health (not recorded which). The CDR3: CASSLPNSYEQYF. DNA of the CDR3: TGTGCCAGCAGCCTACCCAATTCCTACGAGCAGTACTTC.